This passage covers 28 T cell receptor beta chains from one sample sequenced in a study of cytomegalovirus exposure and HLA in healthy donors. PCR amplification relied on 60 Vbeta primers (plus 13 Jbeta primers). Data came from immunoSEQ multiplex PCR; TCRdb stores just in-frame clones and leaves some out. The sample lists approximately 140,000 clones, roughly 76% occurring once. Source material: PBMCs. These receptors were taken from a human donor in good health.

The CDR3: CASSTPRGNTEAFF. The CDR3 DNA is TGTGCCAGCAGCACCCCTAGGGGAAACACTGAAGCTTTCTTT. J is TRBJ1-1 and V is TRBV5-6, with D tentatively TRBD1 (5 bases). This CDR3 is built from 14 residues. Trimming removed 4 bases from V and 2 bases from J, with 12 bases in between. Germline V gene lookup returns CDR1 SGHDT and CDR2 YYEEEE.

This clone was seen a few times. The chain carries TRBV6-1 and TRBJ1-1; the D gene is possibly TRBD1 (5 bases). The germline V gene has CDR1 MNHNS and CDR2 SASEGT. The V end lost 10 bases, the J end lost 1 base, and 16 bases lay between the germline ends. The CDR3 spans 14 residues. As DNA, the CDR3 is TGTGCCACCTTGTGGTTGGACACGAACACTGAAGCTTTCTTT. Its translation is CATLWLDTNTEAFF.

This chain joins TRBV6-1 and TRBJ2-1; 7 nucleotides align to TRBD1. The CDR3 spans 13 residues. Losses at the gene ends were 7 bases for V and 5 bases for J; bases not matched to a gene: 5. CDR1 and CDR2 from the germline V gene are MNHNS and SASEGT. CDR3 residues: CASTQGVHNEQFF. CDR3 coding DNA: TGTGCCAGCACCCAGGGGGTCCACAATGAGCAGTTCTTC.

The chain carries TRBV4-1 and TRBJ2-5; D remains unclear. CDR1 MGHRA and CDR2 YSYEKL come from the germline V gene. V was pared by 0 bases and J by 7 bases, with 6 bases between. CDR3 length: 12 amino acids. In DNA, the CDR3 is TGCGCCAGCAGCCAAGATGGGCGGACCCAGTACTTC. This encodes CASSQDGRTQYF.

The J gene is TRBJ1-5, the V gene TRBV9; D uncertain. Per the germline V gene, CDR1 is SGDLS and CDR2 is YYNGEE. The CDR3 loop spans 15 amino acids. Trimming removed 0 bases at V and 5 bases at J, with 12 bases between. CDR3 nucleotides: TGTGCCAGCAGCGTAGACGGCAGAGGATATCAGCCCCAGCATTTT. This encodes CASSVDGRGYQPQHF.

The rearrangement uses TRBV19 and TRBJ1-5; D is undetermined. The CDR3 is 14 residues long. CDR1 and CDR2 from the germline V gene are LNHDA and SQIVND (reference sequence). Trimming shortened V by 4 bases and J by 5 bases, and 12 bases separated the two germline ends. CDR3 loop: CASSTPQVDQPQHF. CDR3 DNA: TGTGCCAGTAGTACCCCCCAGGTGGATCAGCCCCAGCATTTT.

This clone occurred a few times. The chain links TRBV18 to TRBJ1-5, with D perhaps matching TRBD1 (6 bases). Trimming removed 4 bases from V and 0 bases from J, with 16 bases in between. Germline loops: CDR1 KGHSH, CDR2 LQKENI. This CDR3 has 17 amino acids. CDR3 in amino acids: CASSRAGVRNSNQPQHF. The CDR3 bases are TGTGCCAGCTCACGAGCAGGGGTGAGGAATAGCAATCAGCCCCAGCATTTT. Variable domain in full (rest from reference TRBV18 and TRBJ1-5): NAGVMQNPRHLVRRRGQEARLRCSPMKGHSHVYWYRQLPEEGLKFMVYLQKENIIDESGMPKERFSAEFPKEGPSILRIQQVVRGDSAAYFCASSRAGVRNSNQPQHFGDGTRLSIL.

The gene calls are TRBV15 and TRBJ2-1, with 8 bases that match TRBD2. This CDR3 region has 13 residues. Germline CDR1 and CDR2: LNHNV and YYDKDF (reference sequence). V was clipped by 8 bases and J by 6 bases; unmatched bases: 6. CDR3 amino acids: CATSGLGGNEQFF. The CDR3 DNA reads TGTGCCACCTCGGGACTAGGGGGCAATGAGCAGTTCTTC.

This clone has a count of ten or more. Other DNA sequences in this sample translate to the same CDR3. This chain connects TRBV5-1 to TRBJ1-1, with 7 positions matching TRBD1. Germline V gene sequence: CDR1 SGHRS, CDR2 YFSETQ. With V trimmed by 0 bases and J by 4 bases, 3 bases remained unmatched. CDR3 length: 14 residues. CDR3 amino acids: CASSLASGGTEAFF. The DNA for the CDR3 is TGCGCCAGCAGCTTGGCTTCAGGGGGCACTGAAGCTTTCTTT.

This rearrangement joins TRBV19 to TRBJ2-1, with 11 nucleotides matching TRBD1. From germline, CDR1 is LNHDA and CDR2 SQIVND (reference sequence). Trimming at V came to 8 bases and at J to 4 bases, leaving 4 bases not matched to a gene. The CDR3 length is 14 residues. CDR3 coding DNA: TGTGCCAGTGGGACAGGGGGTTCGTACAATGAGCAGTTCTTC. Translating it yields CASGTGGSYNEQFF.

This clone was observed a handful of times. CDR3 sequence reads: CASRLRDSAFF. Here the CDR3 DNA reads TGTGCCAGCAGGCTCAGGGATTCAGCTTTCTTT. This chain uses TRBV2 with TRBJ1-1, with D possibly matching TRBD1 (5 bases). CDR1 SNHLY and CDR2 FYNNEI come from the germline V gene. The CDR3 spans 11 residues. Trimming took 6 bases from V and 10 from J, leaving 12 bases between them.

V is TRBV2 and J is TRBJ2-7; tentatively, D is TRBD2 (5 bases). Deletions cut 8 bases from V and 4 bases from J, with 15 bases between. Germline assignment: CDR1 SNHLY and CDR2 FYNNEI. The CDR3 consists of 13 residues. CDR3 loop: CASFQDSRYEQYF. The CDR3 coding sequence is TGTGCCAGCTTTCAGGACTCCAGATACGAGCAGTACTTC.

V is TRBV7-9 and J is TRBJ2-5, with TRBD2 identical over 7 bases. The germline gives CDR1 SEHNR, CDR2 FQNEAQ (reference sequence). After removal of 11 bases from V and 2 bases from J, the junction contained 11 bases not matched to a gene. The CDR3 totals 14 residues. The CDR3 nucleotides are TGTGCCGGACAACTACCGGGACTACAAGAGACCCAGTACTTC. It yields the protein CAGQLPGLQETQYF.

CDR3 residues: CASSTPGQGETQYF. CDR3 sequence (DNA): TGTGCCAGCAGTACACCGGGACAGGGGGAGACCCAGTACTTC. The V gene is TRBV5-4, the J gene TRBJ2-5, with 10 bases identical to TRBD1. The CDR3 covers 14 residues. Trimming cost V 5 bases and J 5 bases; bases outside gene matches: 6. Germline CDR1 is SGHNT and CDR2 is YYREEE (reference sequence).

The chain uses TRBV11-2 and TRBJ2-5, with TRBD2 matching 8 bases. Germline-derived CDR1 and CDR2 are SGHAT and FQNNGV. Trimming took 5 bases from V and 1 from J; bases not matched to a gene: 9. This CDR3 contains 16 residues. CDR3 residues: CASSLRGSGVQETQYF. In DNA, the CDR3 is TGTGCCAGCAGCCTTCGTGGTAGCGGGGTCCAAGAGACCCAGTACTTC.

In its sample, this clone was seen a few times. The chain carries TRBV15 and TRBJ1-1; D may be TRBD1 (6 bases). This CDR3 contains 14 residues. Trimming took 0 bases from V and 6 from J, leaving 11 bases between them. Germline CDR1 and CDR2: LNHNV and YYDKDF (reference sequence). CDR3 sequence reads: CATSRDRGGPEAFF. CDR3 DNA: TGTGCCACCAGCAGAGATCGGGGGGGCCCTGAAGCTTTCTTT.

The V and J genes are TRBV6-1 and TRBJ1-6; 7 bases agree with TRBD1. This CDR3 spans 16 amino acids. Germline V gene data show CDR1 as MNHNS and CDR2 as SASEGT. V shed 4 bases, J shed 3 bases, and the junction held 6 bases outside the gene matches. The CDR3 region has the DNA TGTGCCAGCAGTGGCCGACAGGGCTACTATAATTCACCCCTCCACTTT. Amino acids: CASSGRQGYYNSPLHF.

The V and J genes are TRBV5-1 and TRBJ2-5; possibly TRBD1 for D (5 bases). The J call may be mistaken, given a closer DNA end match to TRBJ2-7. CDR3 length: 14 residues. From germline, CDR1 is SGHRS and CDR2 YFSETQ. CDR3 in DNA: TGCGCCAGCAGCTTGGGTGACAGACCCGACGAGCAGTACTTC. Translated, it gives CASSLGDRPDEQYF.

V usage is TRBV6-1 and J usage is TRBJ2-7; tentative D call: TRBD1 (5 bases). This CDR3 spans 13 amino acids. Looked up from germline, CDR1 is MNHNS and CDR2 is SASEGT. Trimming left V 1 base short and J 13 bases short, with 17 bases between. The CDR3 sequence: CASSEDQGQLRYF. The CDR3 DNA sequence: TGTGCCAGCAGTGAAGATCAGGGCCAGCTTAGATACTTC.

The rearrangement joins TRBV25-1 to TRBJ2-7; TRBD2 agrees at 7 bases. The CDR3 spans 16 residues. CDR1 and CDR2 (germline): MGHDK, SYGVNS. Trimming cost V 6 bases and J 3 bases; bases outside gene matches: 14. The CDR3 nucleotides read TGTGCCAGCAGCTACCCCGCGGGGGAGGGTTACTACGAGCAGTACTTC. It encodes CASSYPAGEGYYEQYF.

The genes are TRBV10-2 and TRBJ1-2; D gene uncertain. The CDR3 consists of 13 residues. Germline CDR1 is WSHSY and CDR2 is SAAADI. Trimming took off 3 bases at V and 5 bases at J, with 10 bases between the two ends. CDR3 residues: CASSESVIYGYTF. The DNA of the CDR3 is TGCGCCAGCAGTGAATCGGTAATATATGGCTACACCTTC.

The chain uses TRBV6-6 and TRBJ1-5; 11 bases line up with TRBD1. From germline, CDR1 is MNHNY and CDR2 SVGAGI (reference sequence). This CDR3 comprises 16 residues. With V trimmed by 0 bases and J by 6 bases, 4 bases remained unmatched. The DNA of the CDR3 is TGTGCCAGCAGTTACTCGAGGGACAGGGGGATTCAGCCCCAGCATTTT. Amino acids: CASSYSRDRGIQPQHF.

The rearrangement uses TRBV11-3 and TRBJ1-1; possibly TRBD1 for D (5 bases). Germline V lookup: CDR1 SGHNT, CDR2 YENEEA. V lost 3 bases to trimming and J lost 2 bases, with 10 bases between them. This CDR3 region has 14 residues. CDR3 amino acids: CASSFIRANTEAFF. CDR3 DNA: TGTGCCAGCAGCTTTATCAGGGCTAACACTGAAGCTTTCTTT.

This chain links TRBV6-5 with TRBJ2-2, with D possibly matching TRBD1 (6 bases). Germline lookup yields CDR1 MNHEY and CDR2 SVGAGI. Trimming pared 2 bases from V and 4 bases from J, leaving 14 bases between. The CDR3 covers 16 residues. CDR3 protein: CASSYQWNRATGELFF. The CDR3 region has the DNA TGTGCCAGCAGTTACCAGTGGAACAGGGCCACCGGGGAGCTGTTTTTT.

J is TRBJ1-6 and V is TRBV10-3; 8 nucleotides line up with TRBD1. The CDR3 consists of 13 residues. Germline CDR1 reads ENHRY; CDR2 reads SYGVKD. The junction had 2 bases not matched to a gene; V was cut back by 6 bases and J by 7 bases. CDR3 residues: CAIRDRENSPLHF. The DNA of the CDR3 is TGTGCCATCAGGGACAGGGAGAATTCACCCCTCCACTTT.

This clone was counted only a few times. The gene calls are TRBV27 and TRBJ2-1, with 13 bases matching TRBD2. Germline loops: CDR1 MNHEY, CDR2 SMNVEV (reference sequence). V dropped 5 bases and J dropped 10; count of bases not matched to a gene: 2. CDR3 length: 13 residues. The CDR3 spells CASSQGLAGEQFF. In nucleotides, the CDR3 is TGTGCCAGCAGTCAGGGACTAGCGGGAGAGCAGTTCTTC.

The gene calls are TRBV29-1 and TRBJ2-1, with 7 bases identical to TRBD2. Germline V gene data show CDR1 as SQVTM and CDR2 as ANQGSEA. The trim removed 6 bases at V and 1 base at J, leaving 6 bases unmatched. This CDR3 has 14 residues. This chain's CDR3 is CSVSQAGSYNEQFF. CDR3 bases: TGCAGCGTCTCTCAAGCGGGATCCTACAATGAGCAGTTCTTC.

The chain links TRBV9 to TRBJ2-3; 8 bases align to TRBD2. With 0 bases clipped from V and 2 bases from J, the junction kept 11 bases outside the gene matches. CDR1 is SGDLS, CDR2 YYNGEE, per germline. CDR3 length: 18 amino acids. CDR3 DNA: TGTGCCAGCAGCGTAGGAGTTCGGGGGGGGGCTGCCACAGATACGCAGTATTTT. This translates into CASSVGVRGGAATDTQYF.